These 3 T cell receptor beta chains were sequenced from one sample in a study of blood T cell repertoires in COVID-19. TCRdb keeps only in-frame clones here, not all; method: immunoSEQ multiplex PCR. The sample lists hundreds of thousands of clones; around nine tenths were seen once. Input material: peripheral blood. The receptors derive from a man in his sixties with COVID-19, enrolled during active disease.

V is TRBV7-2 and J is TRBJ1-5; tentatively, D is TRBD1 (5 bases). The V gene's germline CDR1 is SGHTA and CDR2 FQGNSA. This CDR3 has 15 amino acids. V dropped 5 bases and J dropped 0 bases, with 11 bases sitting between them. CDR3 DNA sequence: TGTGCCAGCAGCCCCACAGGCTATAGCAATCAGCCCCAGCATTTT. It specifies CASSPTGYSNQPQHF.

J is TRBJ2-1 and V is TRBV29-1, with a weak D call TRBD1 (5 bases). Germline V gives CDR1 SQVTM, CDR2 ANQGSEA. This CDR3 spans 14 amino acids. V was pared by 7 bases and J by 5 bases, with 18 bases between. The CDR3 protein is CSAYGQLSHNEQFF. The CDR3 region has the DNA TGCAGCGCTTACGGACAACTGAGCCACAATGAGCAGTTCTTC.

The J gene is TRBJ1-6, the V gene TRBV6-5; a possible D gene is TRBD1 (5 bases). The V end lost 7 bases, the J end lost 6 bases, and 16 bases lay between the germline ends. Germline CDR1 is MNHEY and CDR2 is SVGAGI. This CDR3 comprises 15 residues. This CDR3 is CASIIGTEPNSPLHF. The CDR3 DNA sequence: TGTGCCAGCATCATCGGGACTGAGCCTAATTCACCCCTCCACTTT.